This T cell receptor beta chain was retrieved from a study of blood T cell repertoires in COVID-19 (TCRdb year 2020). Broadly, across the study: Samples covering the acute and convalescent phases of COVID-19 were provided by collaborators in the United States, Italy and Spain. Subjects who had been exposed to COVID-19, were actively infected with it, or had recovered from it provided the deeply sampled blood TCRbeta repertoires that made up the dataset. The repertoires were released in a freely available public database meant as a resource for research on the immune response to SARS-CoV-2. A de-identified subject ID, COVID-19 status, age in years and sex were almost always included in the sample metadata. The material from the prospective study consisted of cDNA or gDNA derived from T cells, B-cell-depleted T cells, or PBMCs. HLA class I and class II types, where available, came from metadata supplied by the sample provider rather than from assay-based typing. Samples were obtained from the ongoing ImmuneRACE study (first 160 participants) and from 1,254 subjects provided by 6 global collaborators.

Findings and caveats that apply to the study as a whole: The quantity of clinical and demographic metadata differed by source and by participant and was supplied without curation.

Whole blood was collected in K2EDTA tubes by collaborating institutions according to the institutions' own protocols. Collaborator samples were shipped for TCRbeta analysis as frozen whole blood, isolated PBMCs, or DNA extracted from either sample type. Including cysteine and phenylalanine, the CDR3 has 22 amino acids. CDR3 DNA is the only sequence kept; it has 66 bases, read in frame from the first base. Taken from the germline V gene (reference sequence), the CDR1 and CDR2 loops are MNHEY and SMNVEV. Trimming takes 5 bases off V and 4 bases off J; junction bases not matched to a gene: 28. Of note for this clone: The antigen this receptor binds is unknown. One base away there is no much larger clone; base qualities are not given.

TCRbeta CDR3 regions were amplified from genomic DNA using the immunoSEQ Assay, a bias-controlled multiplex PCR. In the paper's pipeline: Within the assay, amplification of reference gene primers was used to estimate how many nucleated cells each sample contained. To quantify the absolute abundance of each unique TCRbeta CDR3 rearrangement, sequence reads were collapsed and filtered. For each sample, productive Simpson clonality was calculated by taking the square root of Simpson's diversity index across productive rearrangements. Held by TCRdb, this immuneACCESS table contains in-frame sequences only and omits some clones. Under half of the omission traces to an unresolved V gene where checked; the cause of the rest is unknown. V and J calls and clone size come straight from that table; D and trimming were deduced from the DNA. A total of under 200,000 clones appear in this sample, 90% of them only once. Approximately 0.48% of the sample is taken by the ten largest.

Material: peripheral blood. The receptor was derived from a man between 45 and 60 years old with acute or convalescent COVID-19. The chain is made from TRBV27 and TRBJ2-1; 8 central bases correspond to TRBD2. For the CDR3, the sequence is CASSPIIPGRTIYAGGYNEQFF. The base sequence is TGTGCCAGCAGTCCAATAATTCCGGGACGTACGATCTATGCGGGAGGTTACAATGAGCAGTTCTTC.